Listed here is a single T cell receptor beta chain. Its target is not known. These data originate in a study of T cell responses to AZD1222 COVID-19 vaccine. General study points: Spike-specific TCR repertoires showed rising breadth and depth after two AZD1222 doses.

V was pared by 5 bases and J by 5 bases, with 2 bases of the junction left unmatched. CDR1 and CDR2 (germline): KGHSH, LQKENI. CDR3 length: 15 amino acids. Using immunoSEQ multiplex PCR, the repertoire was profiled, and TCRdb retains in-frame clones only, with some absent. Of over 95,000 clones in the sample, more than 85% were seen once. Here the sequenced sample was peripheral blood, taken on day 0 of AZD1222 vaccination. This chain uses TRBV18 with TRBJ2-2, with 13 bases matching TRBD2. The source of this sequence is an adult in good health. As DNA, the CDR3 is TGTGCCAGCTCATCGGGACTAGCGGGGACCGGGGAGCTGTTTTTT. Its protein product is CASSSGLAGTGELFF.